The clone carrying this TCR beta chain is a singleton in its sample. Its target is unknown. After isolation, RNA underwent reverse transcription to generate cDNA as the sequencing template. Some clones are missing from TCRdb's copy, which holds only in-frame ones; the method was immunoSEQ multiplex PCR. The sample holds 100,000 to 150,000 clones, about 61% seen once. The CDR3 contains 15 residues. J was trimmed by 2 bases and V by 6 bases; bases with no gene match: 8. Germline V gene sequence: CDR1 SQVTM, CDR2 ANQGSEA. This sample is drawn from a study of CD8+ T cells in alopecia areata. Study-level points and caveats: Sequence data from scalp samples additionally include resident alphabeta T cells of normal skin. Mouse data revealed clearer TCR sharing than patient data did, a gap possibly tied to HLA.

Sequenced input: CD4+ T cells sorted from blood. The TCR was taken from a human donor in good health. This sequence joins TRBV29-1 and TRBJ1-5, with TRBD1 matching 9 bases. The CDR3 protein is CSVGQGATGNQPQHF. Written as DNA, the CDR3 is TGCAGCGTGGGACAGGGTGCGACGGGCAATCAGCCCCAGCATTTT.